This passage covers 10 T cell receptor beta chains from one sample sequenced in a study of identical twins (dated by TCRdb to about 2016). Libraries were made using 5' RACE. Sequencing relied on an Illumina HiSeq 2000. Starting from the raw public reads, TCRdb applied fastp trimming at Q25, assembled clones with MiXCR and retained in-frame beta chains. A single entry per CDR3 protein holds the most common genes and DNA from its merged rows. The sample table shows 1.5 million to 2 million distinct CDR3 sequences, and about 32% are seen once. The ten most abundant clones make up 0.27% of the sample. The source material was cord blood. These TCRs come from a newborn girl in good health.

The J gene is TRBJ2-1, the V gene TRBV20-1; 8 bases map to TRBD2. CDR1 and CDR2 from the germline V gene are DFQATT and SNEGSKA (reference sequence). The V segment lost 5 bases and the J segment 0 bases; nucleotides outside the gene matches: 9. This CDR3 contains 16 residues. The CDR3 region has the DNA TGCAGTGCTCCTACCCTAGCGGGCCCCTCCTACAATGAGCAGTTCTTC. Amino acids: CSAPTLAGPSYNEQFF.

This clonotype appeared once. A much larger clone lies one base from this, so it may be a read error. The chain is built from TRBV4-2 and TRBJ2-4; D tentatively reads TRBD1 or TRBD2 (6 bases each). The CDR3 loop spans 15 amino acids. Germline V gives CDR1 LGHNA, CDR2 YNFKEQ. CDR3 protein: CASSQAPGAKNVQYF. The CDR3 nucleotides are TGTGCCAGCAGCCAAGCACCGGGGGCCAAAAACGTTCAGTACTTC.

The V and J genes are TRBV20-1 and TRBJ1-6; TRBD1 is a possible D gene (6 bases). CDR1 DFQATT and CDR2 SNEGSKA come from the germline V gene (reference sequence). The CDR3 sequence is 14 residues long. Trimming removed 5 bases from V and 4 bases from J, with 12 bases in between. CDR3 coding DNA: TGCAGTGCTCGAATCAGGGGTTATAATTCACCCCTCCACTTT. It translates to CSARIRGYNSPLHF.

The chain combines TRBV2 with TRBJ2-1; the match to TRBD1 covers 7 bases. This CDR3 is 16 amino acids long. Germline CDR1 and CDR2: SNHLY and FYNNEI. Unmatched junction bases numbered 11, after V lost 7 bases and J lost 2 bases. DNA for the CDR3: TGTGCCAGCATGGGATCCTCGGGACAGCCCTACAATGAGCAGTTCTTC. This sequence encodes CASMGSSGQPYNEQFF.

In its sample, this clonotype was seen a few times. The chain joins TRBV5-1 to TRBJ2-3; 10 bases map to TRBD2. CDR3 size: 16 residues. Germline trimming cut 7 bases from V and 4 bases from J; bases unmatched to any gene: 12. Germline values: CDR1 SGHRS, CDR2 YFSETQ. The CDR3 here is CASSRATTSGPDTQYF. The CDR3 region has the DNA TGCGCCAGCTCCCGCGCCACGACTAGCGGGCCAGATACGCAGTATTTT.

The chain is built from TRBV5-6 and TRBJ1-1; weak D call: TRBD1 (6 bases). The V end was cut by 5 bases, the J end by 4 bases, with 15 bases between. CDR1 and CDR2 from the germline V gene are SGHDT and YYEEEE. This CDR3 region has 14 residues. CDR3 loop: CASRLGGGGTEAFF. The CDR3 DNA is TGTGCCAGCAGACTAGGGGGAGGGGGCACTGAAGCTTTCTTT.

This chain uses TRBV29-1 with TRBJ1-5; D is ambiguous. Germline CDR1 SQVTM, CDR2 ANQGSEA. This CDR3 region has 12 residues. V was shortened by 1 base and J by 6 bases, with 7 bases between the two germline ends. CDR3: CSVEVAGQPQHF. The CDR3 bases are TGCAGCGTTGAAGTAGCGGGTCAGCCCCAGCATTTT.

The CDR3: CASSFGLGAVANVLTF. In DNA form, the CDR3 reads TGTGCCAGCAGTTTTGGTTTGGGGGCTGTGGCCAACGTCCTGACTTTC. The chain recombines TRBV27 with TRBJ2-6, with D possibly matching TRBD1 (6 bases). CDR3 size: 16 residues. The ends were cut back, 3 bases at V and 6 bases at J, with 15 bases in the middle. CDR1 and CDR2 from the germline V gene are MNHEY and SMNVEV (reference sequence).

This chain uses TRBV20-1 with TRBJ1-4; 8 bases match TRBD1. In germline, CDR1 is DFQATT, CDR2 SNEGSKA (reference sequence). V lost 5 bases, J lost 8 bases, and 7 bases stayed unmatched. The CDR3 spans 13 residues. The CDR3 bases are TGCAGTGCTCCGGACAGGGCGGCCGAAAAACTGTTTTTT. Translated: CSAPDRAAEKLFF.

The rearrangement uses TRBV29-1 and TRBJ2-3, with TRBD1 matching over 10 bases. Germline V lookup: CDR1 SQVTM, CDR2 ANQGSEA. V lost 0 bases to trimming and J lost 5 bases; unmatched junction nucleotides: 8. The CDR3 covers 16 residues. The CDR3 nucleotides are TGCAGCGTTGAAGAGAACGGACAGGGGGGGGGAGATACGCAGTATTTT. Protein product: CSVEENGQGGGDTQYF.